This entry lists 28 T cell receptor beta chains sequenced from one sample in a study of shared clonotypes between healthy human individuals. Sequencing used immunoSEQ multiplex PCR; TCRdb keeps in-frame clones, though not all of them. The sample consists of millions of clones, around 95% of them appearing once. Sequencing was carried out using naive CD4+ T cells sorted from blood. Subset defined: CD45RA+ positively selected. The receptors here all came from a man between 18 and 35 years old in good health.

Details on this clone: This could be a read error, since a much larger clone is one nucleotide away. Other DNA sequences in this specimen translate into the identical CDR3. The chain is built from TRBV11-2 and TRBJ1-1; D is unresolved. This CDR3 has 13 amino acids. V lost 1 base to trimming and J lost 2 bases, with 5 bases between them. Germline CDR1 is SGHAT and CDR2 is FQNNGV. This CDR3 is CASSLGLNTEAFF. CDR3 bases: TGTGCCAGCAGCTTAGGCCTTAACACTGAAGCTTTCTTT.

The chain has TRBV10-3 and TRBJ1-4; D is ambiguous. Germline V CDR1 and CDR2: ENHRY, SYGVKD. V was clipped by 0 bases and J by 3 bases, with 8 bases between them. This CDR3 has 15 residues. The CDR3 nucleotides are TGTGCCATCAGTGAGTCACAGCTCTCTAATGAAAAACTGTTTTTT. Its protein is CAISESQLSNEKLFF.

This clone has only a few counts. The V gene is TRBV9, the J gene TRBJ2-2, with 9 bases aligning to TRBD1. Germline V gives CDR1 SGDLS, CDR2 YYNGEE. This CDR3 contains 15 residues. J gave up 5 bases and V 0 bases, and 2 bases lay outside the gene matches. The CDR3 nucleotides are TGTGCCAGCAGCGTAGAGGGACAGGGAACCGGGGAGCTGTTTTTT. It specifies CASSVEGQGTGELFF.

The chain uses TRBV6-1 and TRBJ2-7, with 11 bases aligning to TRBD1. This CDR3 spans 13 amino acids. The germline CDR1 and CDR2 sequences are MNHNS and SASEGT. The V and J ends lost 7 bases and 5 bases, in that order; junction bases with no gene match: 4. The CDR3 DNA sequence: TGTGCCAGCACTGGACAGGGGGCTGACGAGCAGTACTTC. It yields the protein CASTGQGADEQYF.

The chain combines TRBV6-5 with TRBJ1-2; a weak D match, TRBD1 (5 bases). V was clipped by 2 bases and J by 0 bases, with 13 bases between them. This CDR3 contains 16 residues. CDR1 and CDR2 (germline): MNHEY, SVGAGI. CDR3 in amino acids: CASSYRTGSANYGYTF. CDR3 in DNA: TGTGCCAGCAGTTACCGCACAGGCTCAGCTAACTATGGCTACACCTTC.

This clone has only one observation. One end of the junction does not line up with germline, which may come from a read error. The rearrangement uses TRBV5-1 and TRBJ1-5; D is unresolved. Germline loops: CDR1 SGHRS, CDR2 YFSETQ. CDR3 length: 14 amino acids. CDR3 nucleotide sequence: TGTGCCAGCAGCTTGGGAGTCACGGATCAGCCCCAGCATTTT. Protein sequence: CASSLGVTDQPQHF.

The chain employs TRBV27 and TRBJ2-2, with D perhaps matching TRBD1 or TRBD2 (5 bases each). This CDR3 region has 13 residues. Trimming stripped 8 bases from V and 6 bases from J, with 13 bases between. Germline-derived CDR1 and CDR2 are MNHEY and SMNVEV (reference sequence). The CDR3 sequence is CASRRGDPGELFF. In DNA, the CDR3 is TGTGCCAGCCGCCGAGGGGACCCCGGGGAGCTGTTTTTT.

The chain couples TRBV9 to TRBJ2-5; D ambiguous. CDR1 is SGDLS, CDR2 YYNGEE, per germline. The CDR3 runs to 14 residues. V lost 2 bases to trimming and J lost 7 bases, with 15 bases between them. The CDR3 coding sequence is TGTGCCAGCAGCGTTGGGGAACTTGTGGGGACCCAGTACTTC. It encodes CASSVGELVGTQYF. The whole variable domain, filled in from reference TRBV9 and TRBJ2-5, reads DSGVTQTPKHLITATGQRVTLRCSPRSGDLSVYWYQQSLDQGLQFLIQYYNGEERAKGNILERFSAQQFPDLHSELNLSSLELGDSALYFCASSVGELVGTQYFGPGTRLLVL.

The chain combines TRBV7-3 with TRBJ2-3, with 8 bases lining up with TRBD1. The length of the CDR3 is 15 residues. Germline CDR1 is SGHTA and CDR2 is FQGTGA. Trimming removed 5 bases from V and 0 bases from J; junction bases left unmatched: 4. CDR3: CASSPTGGSTDTQYF. In DNA form, the CDR3 reads TGTGCCAGCAGCCCCACAGGGGGAAGCACAGATACGCAGTATTTT.

A few counts support this clone. V and J are TRBV4-3 and TRBJ1-2; TRBD1 might be the D (5 bases). The V gene's germline CDR1 is LGHNA and CDR2 YSLEER. The V end was cut by 3 bases, the J end by 3 bases, with 8 bases between. This CDR3 is built from 13 residues. CDR3: CASSQQGDYGYTF. The CDR3 DNA follows: TGCGCCAGCAGCCAGCAAGGGGACTATGGCTACACCTTC.

The rearrangement links TRBV30 to TRBJ2-2, with D tentatively TRBD1 (6 bases). The length of the CDR3 is 12 residues. V lost 4 bases and J 9 bases, leaving 12 bases between the germline ends. Germline-derived CDR1 and CDR2 are GTSNPN and SVGIG (reference sequence). CDR3 residues: CAWTQGPRELFF. DNA for the CDR3: TGTGCCTGGACCCAGGGGCCTAGGGAGCTGTTTTTT.

As for this clone: Additional DNA sequences in this sample encode the identical CDR3. This rearrangement joins TRBV28 to TRBJ1-1, with 10 bases matching TRBD1. This CDR3 is built from 14 residues. Looked up from germline, CDR1 is MDHEN and CDR2 is SYDVKM. Trimming cost V 4 bases and J 5 bases; bases outside gene matches: 4. This CDR3 reads CASSSGQGGTEAFF. CDR3 bases: TGTGCCAGCAGTTCAGGACAGGGGGGAACTGAAGCTTTCTTT.

The rearrangement links TRBV9 to TRBJ2-2; TRBD2 matches 8 bases. From germline, CDR1 is SGDLS and CDR2 YYNGEE. With 0 bases clipped from V and 4 bases from J, the junction kept 2 bases outside the gene matches. CDR3 size: 15 residues. CDR3 nucleotides: TGTGCCAGCAGCGTAGGGGGGACTAGCACCGGGGAGCTGTTTTTT. This sequence encodes CASSVGGTSTGELFF.

V usage is TRBV7-9 and J usage is TRBJ2-1; D is uncertain. CDR1 is SEHNR and CDR2 is FQNEAQ in the germline V gene (reference sequence). This CDR3 is built from 16 residues. Trimming left V 5 bases short and J 8 bases short, with 22 bases between. DNA for the CDR3: TGTGCCAGCAGCACGAATCCTTTGCCTGGACGAGATGAGCAGTTCTTC. Translated: CASSTNPLPGRDEQFF. The variable domain in full, with the rest retrieved from reference TRBV7-9 and TRBJ2-1, is DTGVSQNPRHKITKRGQNVTFRCDPISEHNRLYWYRQTLGQGPEFLTYFQNEAQLEKSRLLSDRFSAERPKGSFSTLEIQRTEQGDSAMYLCASSTNPLPGRDEQFFGPGTRLTVL.

The V gene is TRBV11-2, the J gene TRBJ2-7, with D perhaps being TRBD1 or TRBD2 (5 bases each). V gave up 5 bases and J gave up 5 bases, with 25 bases separating them. This CDR3 has 17 residues. In germline, CDR1 is SGHAT, CDR2 FQNNGV. For the CDR3, the DNA is TGTGCCAGCAGCCCCCTTCTAGTAATAGAGGGGAAGGACGAGCAGTACTTC. Translation: CASSPLLVIEGKDEQYF.

J is TRBJ1-6 and V is TRBV6-1; no firm D call. Germline V gene data show CDR1 as MNHNS and CDR2 as SASEGT. This CDR3 is 13 amino acids long. The V and J ends lost 7 bases and 8 bases respectively, with 12 bases between them. The CDR3 DNA sequence: TGTGCCAGCATGACTAGTCGGGATTCACCCCTCCACTTT. Amino acids: CASMTSRDSPLHF.

The CDR3 DNA sequence: TGTGCCAGCATTGGGACGTCGAGCACAGATACGCAGTATTTT. It specifies CASIGTSSTDTQYF. The chain is built from TRBV6-6 and TRBJ2-3; the D call may be TRBD1 or TRBD2 (5 bases each). This CDR3 is built from 14 residues. V was shortened by 7 bases and J by 0 bases, with 11 bases between the two germline ends. Germline CDR1 MNHNY, CDR2 SVGAGI (reference sequence).

This clone was observed a few times. The chain combines TRBV7-2 with TRBJ1-6; D not certain. Trimming took 1 base from V and 14 from J, leaving 15 bases between them. This CDR3 comprises 14 residues. Germline values: CDR1 SGHTA, CDR2 FQGNSA. The CDR3 DNA follows: TGTGCCAGCAGCTTAGTTGGGAGTTTAGGGTCCCTCCACTTT. Protein: CASSLVGSLGSLHF. The entire variable domain, with the rest obtained from reference TRBV7-2 and TRBJ1-6, is as follows: GAGVSQSPSNKVTEKGKDVELRCDPISGHTALYWYRQSLGQGLEFLIYFQGNSAPDKSGLPSDRFSAERTGGSVSTLTIQRTQQEDSAVYLCASSLVGSLGSLHFGNGTRLTVT.

This clone was observed a single time. CDR3 in DNA: TGTGCCAGCAGTGCAAACAGGGTGAACACTGAAGCTTTCTTT. This encodes CASSANRVNTEAFF. The rearrangement links TRBV6-6 to TRBJ1-1; the D gene is possibly TRBD1 (6 bases). CDR1 MNHNY and CDR2 SVGAGI come from the germline V gene (reference sequence). V gave up 5 bases and J gave up 0 bases, with 10 bases separating them. The CDR3 loop spans 14 amino acids.

The chain employs TRBV27 and TRBJ2-6; D is ambiguous. V was pared by 8 bases and J by 1 base, with 6 bases between. The CDR3 runs to 13 residues. Germline-derived CDR1 and CDR2 are MNHEY and SMNVEV (reference sequence). This CDR3 reads CASQSSGANVLTF. CDR3 coding DNA: TGTGCCAGCCAGAGTTCTGGGGCCAACGTCCTGACTTTC.

The chain joins TRBV4-3 to TRBJ2-7; possibly TRBD2 for D (5 bases). The CDR3 totals 15 residues. V lost 4 bases, J lost 0 bases, and 13 bases lay in between. Germline V gene lookup returns CDR1 LGHNA and CDR2 YSLEER. CDR3 coding DNA: TGCGCCAGCAGCCTAGAACTGGGGAGCTCCTACGAGCAGTACTTC. Its translation is CASSLELGSSYEQYF.

The chain combines TRBV7-2 with TRBJ2-7; 10 bases agree with TRBD2. Germline loops: CDR1 SGHTA, CDR2 FQGNSA. The CDR3 runs to 15 residues. The junction had 6 bases not matched to a gene; V was cut back by 5 bases and J by 2 bases. The CDR3 reads CASSLLAGVAYEQYF. The CDR3 DNA follows: TGTGCCAGCAGCCTGCTAGCGGGAGTCGCCTACGAGCAGTACTTC. The entire variable domain, with the rest obtained from reference TRBV7-2 and TRBJ2-7, is as follows: GAGVSQSPSNKVTEKGKDVELRCDPISGHTALYWYRQSLGQGLEFLIYFQGNSAPDKSGLPSDRFSAERTGGSVSTLTIQRTQQEDSAVYLCASSLLAGVAYEQYFGPGTRLTVT.

The rearrangement uses TRBV19 and TRBJ2-1; maybe TRBD1 (6 bases). Per the germline V gene, CDR1 is LNHDA and CDR2 is SQIVND (reference sequence). This CDR3 spans 16 amino acids. V was cut by 3 bases and J by 4 bases, with 16 bases left in between. CDR3 loop: CASSIRQDTTYNEQFF. The CDR3 bases are TGTGCCAGTAGTATCAGACAGGACACTACTTACAATGAGCAGTTCTTC.

V usage is TRBV6-1 and J usage is TRBJ2-1, with D hard to call. CDR3 length equals 14 residues. Germline V gene lookup returns CDR1 MNHNS and CDR2 SASEGT. V was cut by 1 base and J by 9 bases, with 13 bases left in between. CDR3 region: CASSEGRTPGEQFF. Written as DNA, the CDR3 is TGTGCCAGCAGTGAAGGTCGGACCCCCGGTGAGCAGTTCTTC.

The CDR3 nucleotides read TGTGCCAGCAGCTTAGTCCAGGGGGTGACAGGGTCACCCCTCCACTTT. The encoded protein is CASSLVQGVTGSPLHF. V and J are TRBV7-2 and TRBJ1-6; 7 positions match TRBD1. Per germline, CDR1 SGHTA and CDR2 FQGNSA. This CDR3 region has 16 residues. The J segment lost 10 bases and the V segment lost 1 base, leaving 10 bases of the junction unmatched.

This chain joins TRBV30 and TRBJ2-3, with a weak D call TRBD1 (6 bases). Germline assignment: CDR1 GTSNPN and CDR2 SVGIG (reference sequence). This CDR3 contains 12 residues. V dropped 5 bases and J dropped 4 bases, with 10 bases sitting between them. The CDR3 reads CAWDGGPDTQYF. CDR3 in DNA: TGTGCCTGGGATGGGGGCCCAGATACGCAGTATTTT.

This rearrangement joins TRBV30 to TRBJ2-1, with D perhaps TRBD1 (5 bases). The germline gives CDR1 GTSNPN, CDR2 SVGIG (reference sequence). The CDR3 is made up of 16 amino acids. V lost 1 base, J lost 0 bases, and 13 bases lay in between. The DNA of the CDR3 is TGTGCCTGGAGTGGACAGCAGTACAACTCCTACAATGAGCAGTTCTTC. Protein: CAWSGQQYNSYNEQFF.

V gene TRBV2 combines with J gene TRBJ2-7; 8 positions match TRBD1. Per the germline V gene, CDR1 is SNHLY and CDR2 is FYNNEI. Losses at the gene ends were 6 bases for V and 0 bases for J; bases not matched to a gene: 4. This CDR3 region has 14 residues. CDR3 residues: CASSQTGDSYEQYF. The DNA of the CDR3 is TGTGCCAGCAGCCAGACAGGGGACTCCTACGAGCAGTACTTC.